The subject of this entry is one T cell receptor (beta chain). Only one count was recorded for this clonotype. The antigen it recognizes is unknown. Per-base quality was not reported, and no clone a single base away is much larger than it. Evidence from a single read is weak. This sample was included in a study of vaccination and CD4 T cells after COVID-19 (dated by TCRdb to between 2021 and 2023). General notes on the study: Convalescent patients had a positive SARS-CoV-2 result on nasal swab PCR, and of these patients, several had mild disease and one had severe disease. The convalescent cohort included six males and four females, with two Hispanic individuals, seven Caucasians, two Asians and one multiracial person. Participants got two doses of the Pfizer-BioNTech BNT162b2 vaccine (n=8) or two doses of the Moderna mRNA-1273 vaccine (n=2). Post-COVID blood samples from convalescent patients were collected a median of around 100 days after diagnosis, with a range of 35 to 161 days. Post-vaccine blood samples were taken a median of around 70 days after the second vaccine dose, with a range of 14 to 241 days. Culture stimuli were overlapping spike peptide pools from SARS-CoV-2 and from the common cold coronaviruses HCoV-NL63, HCoV-OC43 and HCoV-229E. Control cultures used a CEFX viral epitope pool as positive control, an HIV-1 Nef peptide pool as negative control, or no peptide. In roughly nine COVID-19 convalescent patients and 4 infection-naive healthy vaccine recipients, the spike-specific CD4+ TCR repertoire before mRNA vaccination was compared with the repertoire after mRNA vaccination. Study-wide conclusions, independent of this receptor: The median number of SARS-CoV-2-reactive clonotypes rose from about 19 after infection to approximately 41 after vaccination, but the change was not significant. Only a relatively small number of convalescent patients were included in the study, and early timepoints following natural infection were not analyzed. Among convalescent patients, a median around 83% of the SARS-CoV-2-reactive clones seen after vaccination appeared only after vaccination, which suggests priming specific to the vaccine. Nearly all vaccine-specific clones in convalescent patients (304 of 307) were mono-reactive for SARS-CoV-2 spike rather than cross-reactive with common cold coronaviruses.

The protocol used for the library was PCR. TCR sequencing of DNA from cultured CD4+ T cells used the Oncomine TCR Beta short-read assay at the Johns Hopkins FTIC core. The QIAamp micro DNA kit was used to extract genomic DNA from the cultured CD4+ T cells. Oncomine TCR Beta libraries made from cultured CD4+ T cells were pooled using unique dual indexes and sequenced on an Illumina iSeq 100. The published analysis was carried out like this. Non-productive sequences were removed, and CDR3s that did not start with C, did not end with F or W, or were shorter than 7 amino acids were discarded. Antigen-specific clonotypes were identified with the MANAFEST web application by comparing peptide-stimulated wells with reference and other culture wells. To be called positive, a clone needed an FDR below 0.05, an odds ratio above 5, and a productive frequency above 0.1% in at least two of three replicate wells. A clonotype counted as cross-reactive if it showed significant expansion both in the SARS-CoV-2 spike wells and in at least one common cold coronavirus spike condition. Similarity between CDR3 sequences was evaluated in R version 3.6.1 using Levenshtein distances (stringdist) and unrooted phylogenetic trees (ape). In TCRdb, the public reads were trimmed at Q25 with fastp and aligned with MiXCR, with productive beta chains retained. Under each unique CDR3 protein, matching rows form one entry showing the most common genes and DNA. In this record, the V and J calls reflect TCRdb's handling and not the investigators' own analysis. This sample gives about 18,000 distinct CDR3 sequences in total; 58% of them show up just once. 9% to 10% of the sample rests with the top ten.

Reading the label with the study, this specimen's treatment or condition is: roughly 11-day PBMC culture with coronavirus spike peptide pools or control peptides (ViraFEST assay). The study used the ViraFEST assay, which expanded antigen-specific T cells with peptide pools and then identified expanded clonotypes by TCR sequencing. The convalescent patients' positive SARS-CoV-2 PCR tests were from March to December 2020, which was before the Alpha, Beta and Delta variants emerged in the United States. PBMCs were cultured at under 2.5 million per well in IMDM supplemented with approximately 5.4% human AB serum and 9.5 to 10 IU/ml IL-2, with 10 ug/ml peptide pools added. On days 3 and 7, half of the culture medium was replaced with fresh IL-2-containing medium. Once the cells had been in culture for about 10 days, the EasySep CD4+ T cell isolation kit was used to isolate CD4+ T cells by negative selection. Ficoll-Paque Plus gradient centrifugation was used to isolate PBMCs from whole blood, and the isolated PBMCs were then either used fresh or cryopreserved at -140C. Each culture condition was generally run in triplicate wells.

The CDR3 covers 14 residues, taking in both the cysteine and the phenylalanine. Only the CDR3 DNA is retained, 42 bases long and in frame from the first base. The chain employs TRBV21-1 and TRBJ1-5. TRBV21-1 is a pseudogene segment. This TCR was sampled from a human donor who had recovered from COVID-19. Specimen: CD4+ T cells from blood, cultured in vitro, collected after SARS-CoV-2 vaccination. CDR3 loop: CASSKSLAWRYQHF. The nucleotides are TGTGCCAGCAGCAAATCTTTAGCATGGCGGTACCAGCATTTT.